The T cell receptor beta chain described here comes from a study of T cell repertoires in cytomegalovirus infection. This clonotype was detected many times. Its antigen is unknown. Study-wide results and caveats: Of the TCR beta families, the public ones yielded a cumulative frequency that identified carriers of CMV plus the relevant HLA.

One entry per CDR3 protein, called by TCRdb with MiXCR from the reads. The sample lists about 830,000 distinct CDR3 sequences; roughly 33% were seen once. The clonotype was recovered from a human donor in good health (CMV status not recorded). Some clones in this sample may be carry-over from other donors' samples. The sample in question was cultured CD8+ T cells from PBMCs, obtained from culture after CMV antigen stimulation.

The CDR3 is CSARVASGGPRVTGELFF. CDR3 sequence (DNA): TGCAGTGCTAGAGTTGCTAGCGGGGGGCCTCGGGTCACCGGGGAGCTGTTTTTT. The chain recombines TRBV20-1 with TRBJ2-2, with 11 bases aligning to TRBD2. V dropped 1 base and J dropped 4; count of bases not matched to a gene: 11. Per the germline V gene, CDR1 is DFQATT and CDR2 is SNEGSKA (reference sequence). The CDR3 runs 18 residues.